The rows below give T cell receptor beta chains drawn from one sample of a study of blood T cell repertoires in COVID-19. Sequencing used immunoSEQ multiplex PCR; TCRdb keeps in-frame clones, though not all of them. The sample consists of a few hundred thousand clones, approximately 84% of them appearing once. Sequencing was performed on PBMCs or T cells enriched from blood (not recorded which). All receptors come from a man aged 45-65 years who had recovered from COVID-19. CDR3s include the opening cysteine and the closing phenylalanine or tryptophan. D genes are given only for firm matches. The size entry is marked missing in some rows and otherwise reads once, few, many or a size class.

d_gene: NA
j_gene: TRBJ2-3
abundance: NA
v_gene: TRBV6-5
CDR3aa: CASSYSHRVVDTQYF
CDR3nt: TGTGCCAGCAGTTACTCGCACAGGGTGGTCGATACGCAGTATTTT

d_gene: NA
j_gene: TRBJ2-7
abundance: NA
v_gene: TRBV29-1
CDR3aa: CSVEILGQQQYF
CDR3nt: TGCAGCGTTGAAATTCTCGGTCAACAGCAGTACTTC

d_gene: NA
j_gene: TRBJ1-1
abundance: few
v_gene: TRBV11-2
CDR3aa: CASSMLRAEAFF
CDR3nt: TGTGCCAGCAGCATGTTGAGGGCCGAAGCTTTCTTT

d_gene: TRBD1
j_gene: TRBJ2-7
abundance: few
v_gene: TRBV5-4
CDR3aa: CASSLGRDRGEQYF
CDR3nt: TGTGCCAGCAGCTTGGGTAGGGACAGAGGCGAGCAGTACTTC

d_gene: TRBD2
j_gene: TRBJ2-7
abundance: NA
v_gene: TRBV27
CDR3aa: CASSPSGGTVYEQYF
CDR3nt: TGTGCCAGCAGCCCTAGCGGGGGGACCGTTTACGAGCAGTACTTC

d_gene: NA
j_gene: TRBJ1-5
abundance: NA
v_gene: TRBV3-1/TRBV3-2
CDR3aa: CASSQDRGGGQPQHF
CDR3nt: TGTGCCAGCAGCCAAGATCGGGGGGGCGGACAGCCCCAGCATTTT

d_gene: NA
j_gene: TRBJ2-7
abundance: few
v_gene: TRBV6-5
CDR3aa: CASSFRAAYEQYF
CDR3nt: TGTGCCAGCAGTTTCAGGGCTGCCTACGAGCAGTACTTC

d_gene: TRBD2
j_gene: TRBJ2-7
abundance: NA
v_gene: TRBV19
CDR3aa: CASRLAGEAYEQYF
CDR3nt: TGTGCCAGTCGACTAGCGGGAGAGGCCTACGAGCAGTACTTC

d_gene: NA
j_gene: TRBJ1-2
abundance: NA
v_gene: TRBV7-9
CDR3aa: CASGVLGQINYGYTF
CDR3nt: TGTGCCAGCGGCGTCCTAGGACAGATAAACTATGGCTACACCTTC

d_gene: NA
j_gene: TRBJ2-3
abundance: NA
v_gene: TRBV7-8
CDR3aa: CASSLGRGDTQYF
CDR3nt: TGTGCCAGCAGCTTAGGCAGGGGAGATACGCAGTATTTT

d_gene: TRBD2
j_gene: TRBJ2-1
abundance: NA
v_gene: TRBV3-1/TRBV3-2
CDR3aa: CASSPGGLAGGEQFF
CDR3nt: TGTGCCAGCAGCCCGGGGGGACTAGCGGGTGGTGAGCAGTTCTTC

d_gene: TRBD2
j_gene: TRBJ2-7
abundance: NA
v_gene: TRBV6-6
CDR3aa: CASRNGGVGEQYF
CDR3nt: TGTGCCAGCAGGAACGGGGGGGTTGGCGAGCAGTACTTC

d_gene: NA
j_gene: TRBJ1-2
abundance: once
v_gene: TRBV5-1
CDR3aa: CASSGEEWRDGNYGYTF
CDR3nt: TGCGCCAGCAGCGGGGAGGAATGGCGGGACGGTAACTATGGCTACACCTTC

d_gene: TRBD2
j_gene: TRBJ2-5
abundance: NA
v_gene: TRBV18
CDR3aa: CASSPLAGEWETQYF
CDR3nt: TGTGCCAGCTCACCCCTAGCGGGAGAGTGGGAGACCCAGTACTTC

d_gene: TRBD1
j_gene: TRBJ2-1
abundance: once
v_gene: TRBV6-2/TRBV6-3
CDR3aa: CASSGQGGNEQFF
CDR3nt: TGTGCCAGCAGCGGACAGGGTGGAAATGAGCAGTTCTTC

d_gene: TRBD1
j_gene: TRBJ1-4
abundance: NA
v_gene: TRBV7-2
CDR3aa: CASSIGGLNEKLFF
CDR3nt: TGTGCCAGCAGCATAGGGGGCCTTAATGAAAAACTGTTTTTT

d_gene: TRBD2
j_gene: TRBJ2-1
abundance: NA
v_gene: TRBV24-1
CDR3aa: CATSGPSGGAGEQFF
CDR3nt: TGTGCCACCAGTGGTCCTAGCGGGGGGGCTGGTGAGCAGTTCTTC

d_gene: TRBD1
j_gene: TRBJ1-5
abundance: NA
v_gene: TRBV5-4
CDR3aa: CASSLAEVLRDRANQPQHF
CDR3nt: TGTGCCAGCAGCTTGGCCGAAGTTCTAAGGGACAGGGCAAATCAGCCCCAGCATTTT

d_gene: NA
j_gene: TRBJ2-2
abundance: NA
v_gene: TRBV12-5
CDR3aa: CASGLFSMATGELFF
CDR3nt: TGTGCTAGTGGTTTGTTTTCCATGGCCACCGGGGAGCTGTTTTTT

d_gene: TRBD1
j_gene: TRBJ1-4
abundance: NA
v_gene: TRBV5-1
CDR3aa: CASSLEGRGFEKLFF
CDR3nt: TGCGCCAGCAGCTTGGAGGGCAGGGGGTTTGAAAAACTGTTTTTT

d_gene: TRBD1
j_gene: TRBJ2-6
abundance: NA
v_gene: TRBV19
CDR3aa: CASSSDRALSGANVLTF
CDR3nt: TGTGCCAGTAGCTCGGACAGGGCCCTCTCTGGGGCCAACGTCCTGACTTTC

d_gene: TRBD1
j_gene: TRBJ2-2
abundance: NA
v_gene: TRBV5-1
CDR3aa: CASSLEGASTGELFF
CDR3nt: TGCGCCAGCAGCTTGGAGGGGGCAAGCACCGGGGAGCTGTTTTTT

d_gene: NA
j_gene: TRBJ1-3
abundance: NA
v_gene: TRBV5-5
CDR3aa: CASSLVASSGLSGNTIYF
CDR3nt: TGTGCCAGCAGCTTGGTTGCCTCGAGCGGGCTCTCTGGAAACACCATATATTTT

d_gene: NA
j_gene: TRBJ1-4
abundance: NA
v_gene: TRBV15
CDR3aa: CATSRDPSAEKLFF
CDR3nt: TGTGCCACCAGCAGAGATCCGAGCGCCGAAAAACTGTTTTTT

d_gene: TRBD1
j_gene: TRBJ1-1
abundance: few
v_gene: TRBV30
CDR3aa: CAWSVKDRGFTEAFF
CDR3nt: TGTGCCTGGAGTGTTAAGGACAGGGGGTTTACTGAAGCTTTCTTT

d_gene: NA
j_gene: TRBJ2-7
abundance: NA
v_gene: TRBV7-2
CDR3aa: CASSVSPLLRGEQYF
CDR3nt: TGTGCCAGCAGCGTCAGCCCACTACTTCGAGGCGAGCAGTACTTC

d_gene: NA
j_gene: TRBJ1-1
abundance: many
v_gene: TRBV6-5
CDR3aa: CASSRGLLGGAFF
CDR3nt: TGTGCCAGCAGTCGTGGACTCCTCGGAGGGGCTTTCTTT

d_gene: TRBD1
j_gene: TRBJ1-4
abundance: NA
v_gene: TRBV30
CDR3aa: CAWSDPGTGVRLGEKLFF
CDR3nt: TGTGCCTGGAGTGACCCGGGGACAGGGGTCCGGTTAGGAGAAAAACTGTTTTTT

d_gene: TRBD2
j_gene: TRBJ2-7
abundance: NA
v_gene: TRBV28
CDR3aa: CASSPPTSGRSYEQYF
CDR3nt: TGTGCCAGCAGCCCTCCGACTAGCGGGCGGTCCTACGAGCAGTACTTC

d_gene: NA
j_gene: TRBJ1-5
abundance: NA
v_gene: TRBV7-5
CDR3aa: CARSPRTDSAPAF
CDR3nt: TGTGCCAGAAGCCCGAGGACTGATTCAGCCCCAGCATTT

d_gene: TRBD1
j_gene: TRBJ2-7
abundance: NA
v_gene: TRBV11-2
CDR3aa: CASSTGQGALQQYF
CDR3nt: TGTGCCAGCAGCACGGGACAGGGGGCTTTGCAGCAGTACTTC

d_gene: TRBD2
j_gene: TRBJ2-2
abundance: NA
v_gene: TRBV5-1
CDR3aa: CASSSHWTSGGAGTGELFF
CDR3nt: TGCGCCAGCAGCTCCCACTGGACTAGCGGGGGGGCCGGGACCGGGGAGCTGTTTTTT

d_gene: NA
j_gene: TRBJ1-1
abundance: NA
v_gene: TRBV6-5
CDR3aa: CASSRRQTVNTEAFF
CDR3nt: TGTGCCAGCAGTCGAAGACAGACCGTCAACACTGAAGCTTTCTTT

d_gene: TRBD2
j_gene: TRBJ2-4
abundance: NA
v_gene: TRBV7-2
CDR3aa: CASSAPLAGEGKNIQYF
CDR3nt: TGTGCCAGCAGCGCCCCGCTAGCGGGAGAGGGCAAAAACATTCAGTACTTC

d_gene: TRBD1
j_gene: TRBJ1-2
abundance: NA
v_gene: TRBV29-1
CDR3aa: CSVPGQGTNYGYTF
CDR3nt: TGCAGCGTACCCGGACAGGGAACTAACTATGGCTACACCTTC

d_gene: NA
j_gene: TRBJ1-1
abundance: once
v_gene: TRBV5-8
CDR3aa: CASSAKLFAIEAFF
CDR3nt: TGTGCCAGCAGCGCCAAACTTTTTGCCATTGAAGCTTTCTTT

d_gene: NA
j_gene: TRBJ2-3
abundance: NA
v_gene: TRBV7-2
CDR3aa: CASGGRVRADTQYF
CDR3nt: TGTGCCAGCGGGGGCAGGGTGAGGGCAGATACGCAGTATTTT

d_gene: NA
j_gene: TRBJ1-3
abundance: NA
v_gene: TRBV2
CDR3aa: CASSHRELVGNTIYF
CDR3nt: TGTGCCAGCAGCCACAGGGAACTTGTTGGAAACACCATATATTTT

d_gene: TRBD1
j_gene: TRBJ1-4
abundance: NA
v_gene: TRBV2
CDR3aa: CASSPTGAGGEKLFF
CDR3nt: TGTGCCAGCAGCCCGACAGGGGCTGGAGGTGAAAAACTGTTTTTT

d_gene: TRBD1
j_gene: TRBJ1-1
abundance: NA
v_gene: TRBV19
CDR3aa: CASSRTGVGTEAFF
CDR3nt: TGTGCCAGTAGTCGGACAGGGGTCGGCACTGAAGCTTTCTTT

d_gene: NA
j_gene: TRBJ1-2
abundance: NA
v_gene: TRBV12-3/TRBV12-4
CDR3aa: CASGSYSNYGYTF
CDR3nt: TGTGCCAGCGGGTCGTACAGTAACTATGGCTACACCTTC

d_gene: NA
j_gene: TRBJ1-2
abundance: NA
v_gene: TRBV12-3/TRBV12-4
CDR3aa: CASNGQGYGYTF
CDR3nt: TGTGCCAGCAACGGGCAGGGCTATGGCTACACCTTC

d_gene: NA
j_gene: TRBJ2-7
abundance: NA
v_gene: TRBV7-9
CDR3aa: CASSLSRGMSYEQYF
CDR3nt: TGTGCCAGCAGCTTAAGCCGGGGGATGTCCTACGAGCAGTACTTC

d_gene: TRBD2
j_gene: TRBJ2-2
abundance: NA
v_gene: TRBV7-2
CDR3aa: CASSLFFGGGPWELFF
CDR3nt: TGTGCCAGCAGCTTATTTTTCGGGGGAGGGCCCTGGGAGCTGTTTTTT

d_gene: NA
j_gene: TRBJ2-7
abundance: NA
v_gene: TRBV6-2/TRBV6-3
CDR3aa: CASSPRQRGTMPYEQYF
CDR3nt: TGTGCCAGCAGTCCCAGGCAACGGGGGACCATGCCCTACGAGCAGTACTTC

d_gene: TRBD1
j_gene: TRBJ2-2
abundance: NA
v_gene: TRBV19
CDR3aa: CASSGRTGKTGELFF
CDR3nt: TGTGCCAGTAGTGGACGGACAGGGAAGACCGGGGAGCTGTTTTTT

d_gene: NA
j_gene: TRBJ1-2
abundance: NA
v_gene: TRBV19
CDR3aa: CASGGLYGGYTF
CDR3nt: TGTGCCAGTGGGGGACTATACGGGGGCTACACCTTC

d_gene: NA
j_gene: TRBJ1-5
abundance: few
v_gene: TRBV10-3
CDR3aa: CAISDDARSGVPQHF
CDR3nt: TGTGCCATCAGTGATGACGCTAGGTCCGGGGTCCCCCAGCATTTT

d_gene: NA
j_gene: TRBJ1-4
abundance: once
v_gene: TRBV19
CDR3aa: CASSWRAREKLFF
CDR3nt: TGTGCCAGTAGTTGGAGGGCGAGGGAAAAACTGTTTTTT

d_gene: NA
j_gene: TRBJ2-2
abundance: NA
v_gene: TRBV5-1
CDR3aa: CASSAGGDTGELFF
CDR3nt: TGCGCCAGCTCCGCGGGCGGGGACACCGGGGAGCTGTTTTTT

d_gene: NA
j_gene: TRBJ1-5
abundance: NA
v_gene: TRBV10-2
CDR3aa: CASSQEGQPQHF
CDR3nt: TGCGCCAGCAGCCAGGAGGGTCAGCCCCAGCATTTT

d_gene: TRBD2
j_gene: TRBJ2-6
abundance: NA
v_gene: TRBV15
CDR3aa: CATSRDKASGSSGANVLTF
CDR3nt: TGTGCCACCAGCAGAGATAAGGCTAGCGGGAGCTCTGGGGCCAACGTCCTGACTTTC